The 32 T cell receptor beta chains given below trace back to one sample, sequenced in a study of beta chain features in type 1 diabetes. Of the isolated RNA, all was reverse transcribed, and so the sequenced material was expressed TCRB transcripts. Data came from immunoSEQ multiplex PCR; TCRdb stores just in-frame clones and leaves some out. The profile shows about 150,000 clones, over 8.5% of them singletons. Input material: central memory CD4+ T cells from blood. These TCRs come from a man aged 18 to 29 in good health.

This chain uses TRBV6-6 with TRBJ2-5; 9 bases map to TRBD2. J lost 1 base, V lost 3 bases, and 3 bases had no gene match. Germline loops: CDR1 MNHNY, CDR2 SVGAGI (reference sequence). CDR3 length: 15 residues. The DNA for the CDR3 is TGTGCCAGCAGTTATCGGCGGGAGGGCCAAGAGACCCAGTACTTC. Protein: CASSYRREGQETQYF.

The chain uses TRBV2 and TRBJ2-7; tentative D call: TRBD1 (6 bases). The V and J ends lost 6 bases and 2 bases respectively, with 17 bases between them. This CDR3 comprises 15 residues. Germline values: CDR1 SNHLY, CDR2 FYNNEI. The CDR3 coding sequence is TGTGCCAGCAGGCCCAGCGGACAGATAGCCTACGAGCAGTACTTC. Translation gives CASRPSGQIAYEQYF.

This clone came up a few times. The V call is TRBV4-3, the J call TRBJ2-7, with 8 bases matching TRBD1. Germline CDR1 reads LGHNA; CDR2 reads YSLEER. The CDR3 extends over 18 amino acids. Trimming at V came to 0 bases and at J to 5 bases, leaving 15 bases not matched to a gene. The CDR3 reads CASSQEIRLGQGGHEQYF. The CDR3 nucleotides read TGCGCCAGCAGCCAAGAGATCCGCCTAGGACAGGGTGGACACGAGCAGTACTTC.

This clone was observed a few times. One base separates it from a far larger clone, so it is likely a read error. V usage is TRBV7-3 and J usage is TRBJ2-3; the match to TRBD2 covers 12 bases. CDR3 size: 17 residues. CDR1 and CDR2 from the germline V gene are SGHTA and FQGTGA. The CDR3 DNA is TGTGACAGCAGCCTGATCGCCGAGGGACTAGCGGGAGATACGCAGTATTTT. Its protein is CDSSLIAEGLAGDTQYF.

V and J are TRBV4-1 and TRBJ2-3, with TRBD2 matching over 14 bases. V was clipped by 1 base and J by 5 bases; unmatched bases: 2. This CDR3 has 16 residues. Looked up from germline, CDR1 is MGHRA and CDR2 is YSYEKL. The CDR3 spells CASSQGLAGGLDTQYF. The CDR3 region has the DNA TGCGCCAGCAGCCAAGGACTAGCGGGGGGGCTAGATACGCAGTATTTT.

This clone occurred a few times. The chain recombines TRBV4-1 with TRBJ2-5; D remains unclear. The CDR3 spans 13 residues. V lost 3 bases to trimming and J lost 5 bases, with 10 bases between them. CDR1 is MGHRA and CDR2 is YSYEKL in the germline V gene. The CDR3, as DNA: TGCGCCAGCAGCCAGGCATCGGATGAGACCCAGTACTTC. This gives the protein CASSQASDETQYF.

There are a few counts of this clone. The rearrangement uses TRBV29-1 and TRBJ1-3; possible D gene TRBD1, 5 bases. V was trimmed by 4 bases and J by 2 bases, leaving 15 bases between them. This CDR3 region has 15 residues. Germline V CDR1 and CDR2: SQVTM, ANQGSEA. The CDR3 coding sequence is TGCAGCGTTGGGCAGGGATCTAGCGCTGGAAACACCATATATTTT. Its protein product is CSVGQGSSAGNTIYF.

This clone was seen more than once but under ten times. The chain combines TRBV18 with TRBJ2-1; D may be TRBD1 (6 bases). Deletions cut 4 bases from V and 0 bases from J, with 10 bases between. The CDR3 contains 15 residues. Germline V lookup: CDR1 KGHSH, CDR2 LQKENI. CDR3 sequence (DNA): TGTGCCAGCTCACGTACAGGGCTCTCCTACAATGAGCAGTTCTTC. It codes for CASSRTGLSYNEQFF.

The chain links TRBV27 to TRBJ2-5; maybe TRBD2 (6 bases). Trimming removed 9 bases at V and 4 bases at J, with 21 bases between. The CDR3 is 15 amino acids. CDR1 is MNHEY, CDR2 SMNVEV, per germline (reference sequence). This CDR3 reads CASAPGAGRGETQYF. CDR3 nucleotide sequence: TGTGCCAGTGCGCCGGGTGCGGGAAGAGGAGAGACCCAGTACTTC.

This clone was found a few times. The chain is built from TRBV7-2 and TRBJ1-1; D ambiguous. The germline CDR1 and CDR2 sequences are SGHTA and FQGNSA. The CDR3 length is 14 residues. V lost 5 bases and J 0 bases, leaving 10 bases between the germline ends. The CDR3 reads CASSTHRVNTEAFF. The CDR3 DNA sequence: TGTGCCAGCAGCACCCATAGGGTGAACACTGAAGCTTTCTTT.

The V gene is TRBV30, the J gene TRBJ2-2; 9 nucleotides line up with TRBD1. Trimming removed 2 bases from V and 1 base from J; junction bases left unmatched: 8. The CDR3 is made up of 17 amino acids. The germline V gene encodes CDR1 GTSNPN and CDR2 SVGIG (reference sequence). In DNA, the CDR3 is TGTGCCTGGAGTTGGACAGGGGCGGATGTGAACACCGGGGAGCTGTTTTTT. Amino acids: CAWSWTGADVNTGELFF.

The V and J genes are TRBV28 and TRBJ2-5; D gene uncertain. The V gene's germline CDR1 is MDHEN and CDR2 SYDVKM. This CDR3 has 11 amino acids. The ends were cut back, 11 bases at V and 11 bases at J, with 18 bases in the middle. Written as DNA, the CDR3 is TGTGCCGCAGGTGGCAGGTATGAGCAGTACTTC. Encoded protein: CAAGGRYEQYF.

This clone has only a few counts. The V call is TRBV7-6, the J call TRBJ2-1, with D tentatively TRBD2 (5 bases). The CDR3 is made up of 16 amino acids. The germline gives CDR1 SGHVS, CDR2 FNYEAQ. Trimming took 3 bases from V and 0 from J, leaving 12 bases between them. CDR3 nucleotide sequence: TGTGCCAGCAGCTTTTCTAGCTTCTCCTCCTACAATGAGCAGTTCTTC. As protein: CASSFSSFSSYNEQFF.

In this sample, this clone turned up a few times. The J gene is TRBJ2-1, the V gene TRBV28, with unresolved D. The germline V and J ends were trimmed by 4 bases and 0 bases, with 4 bases remaining between them. The CDR3 consists of 13 residues. Germline values: CDR1 MDHEN, CDR2 SYDVKM. The CDR3 bases are TGTGCCAGCAGTTCAGGCTCCTACAATGAGCAGTTCTTC. Protein: CASSSGSYNEQFF.

CDR3 sequence: CSGGASPYEQYF. The CDR3 DNA reads as TGCAGCGGCGGGGCCAGCCCCTACGAGCAGTACTTC. The rearrangement links TRBV29-1 to TRBJ2-7; D is possibly TRBD2 (6 bases). Germline V lookup: CDR1 SQVTM, CDR2 ANQGSEA. This CDR3 comprises 12 residues. Trimming shortened V by 7 bases and J by 2 bases, and 12 bases separated the two germline ends.

This chain joins TRBV7-3 and TRBJ2-3; 9 bases fit TRBD2. CDR3 length: 16 residues. V lost 3 bases and J lost 0; bases outside the gene matches: 4. CDR1 SGHTA and CDR2 FQGTGA come from the germline V gene. The DNA of the CDR3 is TGTGCCAGCAGCTTTGGCGGGAGGGCCAGCACAGATACGCAGTATTTT. It yields the protein CASSFGGRASTDTQYF.

V and J are TRBV7-2 and TRBJ2-7; TRBD1 matches 9 bases. The germline V gene encodes CDR1 SGHTA and CDR2 FQGNSA. The CDR3 has 14 amino acids. V lost 8 bases and J lost 1; bases outside the gene matches: 6. Here the CDR3 DNA reads TGTGCCAGCGGAGTACAGGGGGCTTCCTACGAGCAGTACTTC. Translating it yields CASGVQGASYEQYF.

This clone was counted between two and nine times. The chain has TRBV7-2 and TRBJ2-7; 9 nucleotides match TRBD2. CDR1 SGHTA and CDR2 FQGNSA come from the germline V gene. Trimming removed 0 bases from V and 5 bases from J; junction bases left unmatched: 2. The CDR3 loop spans 14 amino acids. Written as DNA, the CDR3 is TGTGCCAGCAGCTTAGCTAGCGGGAGCCACGAGCAGTACTTC. Protein: CASSLASGSHEQYF.

V gene TRBV11-2 combines with J gene TRBJ2-5; unclear D gene. The V gene's germline CDR1 is SGHAT and CDR2 FQNNGV. Trimming took 6 bases from V and 5 from J, leaving 7 bases between them. The CDR3 totals 11 residues. The CDR3 protein is CASSGRETQYF. The CDR3 region has the DNA TGTGCCAGCAGTGGCCGGGAGACCCAGTACTTC. Full variable domain (remainder filled in from reference TRBV11-2 and TRBJ2-5): EAGVAQSPRYKIIEKRQSVAFWCNPISGHATLYWYQQILGQGPKLLIQFQNNGVVDDSQLPKDRFSAERLKGVDSTLKIQPAKLEDSAVYLCASSGRETQYFGPGTRLLVL.

This sequence joins TRBV29-1 and TRBJ2-1; TRBD2 might be the D (5 bases). The CDR3 is 16 amino acids. V lost 6 bases to trimming and J lost 6 bases, with 24 bases between them. CDR1 is SQVTM and CDR2 is ANQGSEA in the germline V gene. The CDR3 coding sequence is TGCAGCGTCCCCAGAAGGTCCGGGATTAGGGCCAATGAGCAGTTCTTC. This sequence encodes CSVPRRSGIRANEQFF.

V is TRBV5-1 and J is TRBJ1-1; D is undetermined. Germline CDR1 SGHRS, CDR2 YFSETQ. Trimming removed 1 base at V and 7 bases at J, with 5 bases between. This CDR3 region has 11 residues. The CDR3 reads CASSLRSEAFF. In nucleotides, the CDR3 is TGCGCCAGCAGCTTGCGAAGTGAAGCTTTCTTT.

This clone was counted at least ten times. The chain recombines TRBV7-2 with TRBJ1-1; D gene ambiguous. CDR1 is SGHTA, CDR2 FQGNSA, per germline. The length of the CDR3 is 16 residues. Trimming pared 3 bases from V and 0 bases from J, leaving 14 bases between. As DNA, the CDR3 is TGTGCCAGCAGCTTGACTGTAGGACGGATGAACACTGAAGCTTTCTTT. Its protein is CASSLTVGRMNTEAFF.

The genes are TRBV5-6 and TRBJ2-3; D gene ambiguous. The V gene's germline CDR1 is SGHDT and CDR2 YYEEEE. The CDR3 is made up of 14 amino acids. Deletions cut 0 bases from V and 1 base from J, with 6 bases between. The DNA for the CDR3 is TGTGCCAGCAGCTTGGGTGGTGGCACAGATACGCAGTATTTT. Translating gives CASSLGGGTDTQYF.

The rearrangement joins TRBV4-2 to TRBJ2-7; D is tentatively TRBD1 or TRBD2 (5 bases each). The CDR3 contains 15 residues. The V and J ends lost 0 bases and 3 bases respectively, with 12 bases between them. Germline V gene lookup returns CDR1 LGHNA and CDR2 YNFKEQ. CDR3 DNA sequence: TGTGCCAGCAGCCAAGAGAGGGGTGCCGACTACGAGCAGTACTTC. It translates to CASSQERGADYEQYF.

This clone has a handful of counts. V and J are TRBV28 and TRBJ2-7; D is perhaps TRBD2 (5 bases). The CDR3 is 12 residues long. Germline V CDR1 and CDR2: MDHEN, SYDVKM. CDR3 loop: CAHGRGSYEQYF. The CDR3 nucleotides are TGTGCACATGGACGGGGCTCCTACGAGCAGTACTTC.

This rearrangement joins TRBV30 to TRBJ1-6, with D tentatively TRBD1 (6 bases). Trimming stripped 5 bases from V and 14 bases from J, with 13 bases between. The CDR3 spans 11 residues. Germline CDR1 reads GTSNPN; CDR2 reads SVGIG (reference sequence). CDR3 protein: CAWVIRGSLHF. CDR3 DNA: TGTGCCTGGGTGATCAGGGGATCCCTCCACTTT.

The chain has TRBV11-2 and TRBJ2-3, with D tentatively TRBD1 (6 bases). Trimming took off 5 bases at V and 0 bases at J, with 9 bases between the two ends. Germline V gene sequence: CDR1 SGHAT, CDR2 FQNNGV. The CDR3 has 14 amino acids. The DNA for the CDR3 is TGTGCCAGCAGCACAGGGTATAGCACAGATACGCAGTATTTT. Protein sequence: CASSTGYSTDTQYF.

The sample holds a few counts of this clone. The rearrangement joins TRBV29-1 to TRBJ2-1; 7 bases align to TRBD2. This CDR3 spans 18 amino acids. V dropped 4 bases and J dropped 4; count of bases not matched to a gene: 19. Germline V gives CDR1 SQVTM, CDR2 ANQGSEA. The chain's CDR3 is CSVGPSGSLGRAYNEQFF. The CDR3 DNA follows: TGCAGCGTTGGGCCTAGCGGTTCTTTGGGTAGAGCTTACAATGAGCAGTTCTTC.

The chain carries TRBV6-5 and TRBJ1-1; D might be TRBD1 (6 bases). Germline lookup yields CDR1 MNHEY and CDR2 SVGAGI. The CDR3 extends over 12 amino acids. V lost 6 bases and J lost 8, with 13 bases in between. The CDR3 sequence: CASSQDSREAFF. The DNA of the CDR3 is TGTGCCAGCAGCCAGGACAGCAGGGAAGCTTTCTTT.

The V gene is TRBV30, the J gene TRBJ1-4; no clear D gene. The germline V gene encodes CDR1 GTSNPN and CDR2 SVGIG (reference sequence). This CDR3 has 13 residues. Trimming took 2 bases from V and 4 from J, leaving 8 bases between them. CDR3 protein: CAWSTGSNEKLFF. The CDR3, as DNA: TGTGCCTGGAGTACGGGGAGTAATGAAAAACTGTTTTTT.

This clone was counted ten times or more. V usage is TRBV7-8 and J usage is TRBJ2-5; 7 bases align to TRBD1. V lost 5 bases to trimming and J lost 7 bases; unmatched junction nucleotides: 10. The CDR3 is 14 amino acids. Germline CDR1 and CDR2: SGHVS and FQNEAQ. The CDR3 nucleotides are TGTGCCAGCAGCGCAAACAGGGGAGTAGGGACCCAGTACTTC. Protein product: CASSANRGVGTQYF.

This clone was seen only a few times. The V call is TRBV7-9, the J call TRBJ2-4, with a tentative D call TRBD2 (6 bases). Between the trimmed V and J ends, which lost 5 bases and 0 bases, there was a span of 17 bases. This CDR3 region has 17 residues. CDR1 is SEHNR, CDR2 FQNEAQ, per germline (reference sequence). The CDR3 is CASSPPRGSLAKNIQYF. In DNA, the CDR3 is TGTGCCAGCAGCCCTCCCCGGGGGTCCCTAGCCAAAAACATTCAGTACTTC. The full variable domain, in which reference TRBV7-9 and TRBJ2-4 provide the parts outside the CDR3, is DTGVSQNPRHKITKRGQNVTFRCDPISEHNRLYWYRQTLGQGPEFLTYFQNEAQLEKSRLLSDRFSAERPKGSFSTLEIQRTEQGDSAMYLCASSPPRGSLAKNIQYFGAGTRLSVL.